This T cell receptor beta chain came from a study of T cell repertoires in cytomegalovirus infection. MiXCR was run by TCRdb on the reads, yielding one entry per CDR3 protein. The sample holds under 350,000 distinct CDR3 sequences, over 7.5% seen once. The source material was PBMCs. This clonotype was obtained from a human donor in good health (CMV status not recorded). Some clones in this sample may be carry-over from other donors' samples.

CDR3 DNA: TGCAGCGTTGCGGGGGGGAACACCGGGGAGCTGTTTTTT. Translated: CSVAGGNTGELFF. The V call is TRBV29-1, the J call TRBJ2-2; TRBD2 matches at 7 bases. The CDR3 length is 13 residues. From germline, CDR1 is SQVTM and CDR2 ANQGSEA. The V and J ends lost 4 bases and 1 base, in that order; junction bases with no gene match: 0.